This T cell receptor (beta chain) was sequenced in a study of T cell clonotyping in hematopoietic cell transplantation. Study background: Cytoreduction preceded collection of pretransplant recipient samples.

Notes on the study in general: Higher Inverse Simpson Index values in graft donor and pretransplant recipient predicted broader posttransplant TCR diversity. Recipient TCR diversity dropped after transplant; expanded clonotypes rose from day 30 to 180.

Note on this clone: The antigen remains undetermined.

Time point: recipient sample about 28 days before transplant, after cytoreduction. Sequencing was performed with immunoSEQ multiplex PCR; in TCRdb, only in-frame clones are kept and a portion is missing. The table has some 16,000 clones, about 92% seen once; the top ten hold 1.8%. The material was peripheral blood mononuclear cells, obtained before stem cell transplant. The TCR comes from a young man with biphenotypic leukemia. Some clones in this sample may be carry-over from other donors' samples.

The CDR3 DNA sequence: TGTGCCAGCAGTGAGCCAGGGCGGACTGAAGCTTTCTTT. This codes for CASSEPGRTEAFF. The gene calls are TRBV2 and TRBJ1-1; TRBD1 might be the D (5 bases). Germline CDR1 and CDR2: SNHLY and FYNNEI. The CDR3 is made up of 13 amino acids. V was shortened by 3 bases and J by 5 bases, with 10 bases between the two germline ends.